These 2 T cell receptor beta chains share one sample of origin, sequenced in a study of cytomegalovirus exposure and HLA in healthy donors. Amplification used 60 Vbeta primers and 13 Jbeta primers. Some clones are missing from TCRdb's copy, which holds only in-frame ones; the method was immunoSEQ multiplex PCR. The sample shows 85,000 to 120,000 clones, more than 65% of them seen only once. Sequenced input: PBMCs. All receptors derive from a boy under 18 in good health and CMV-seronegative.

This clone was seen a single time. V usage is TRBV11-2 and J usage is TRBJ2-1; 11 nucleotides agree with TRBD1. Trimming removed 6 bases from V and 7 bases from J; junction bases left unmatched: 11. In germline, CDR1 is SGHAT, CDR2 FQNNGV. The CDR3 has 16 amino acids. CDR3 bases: TGTGCCAGCAGTTTCAACCGGGACAGGGGGGGTAATGAGCAGTTCTTC. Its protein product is CASSFNRDRGGNEQFF.

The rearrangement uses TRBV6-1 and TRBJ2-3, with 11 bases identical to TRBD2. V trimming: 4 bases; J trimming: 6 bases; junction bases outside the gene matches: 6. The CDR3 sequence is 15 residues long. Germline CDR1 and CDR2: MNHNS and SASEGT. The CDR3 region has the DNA TGTGCCAGCAGTGTGATAGCGGGAGGGGGGGATACGCAGTATTTT. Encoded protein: CASSVIAGGGDTQYF.